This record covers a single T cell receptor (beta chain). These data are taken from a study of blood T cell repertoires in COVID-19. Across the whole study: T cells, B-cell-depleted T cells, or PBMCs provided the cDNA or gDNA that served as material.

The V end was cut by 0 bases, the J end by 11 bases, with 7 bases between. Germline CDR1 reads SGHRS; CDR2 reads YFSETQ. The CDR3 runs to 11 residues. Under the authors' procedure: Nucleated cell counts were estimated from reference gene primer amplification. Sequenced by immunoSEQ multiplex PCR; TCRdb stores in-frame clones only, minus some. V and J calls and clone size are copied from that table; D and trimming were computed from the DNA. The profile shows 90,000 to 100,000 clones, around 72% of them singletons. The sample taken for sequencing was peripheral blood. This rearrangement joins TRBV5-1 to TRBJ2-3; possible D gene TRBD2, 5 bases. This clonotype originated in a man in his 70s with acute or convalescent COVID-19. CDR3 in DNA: TGCGCCAGCAGCTTGGAGAGGGAGCAGTATTTT. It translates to CASSLEREQYF.